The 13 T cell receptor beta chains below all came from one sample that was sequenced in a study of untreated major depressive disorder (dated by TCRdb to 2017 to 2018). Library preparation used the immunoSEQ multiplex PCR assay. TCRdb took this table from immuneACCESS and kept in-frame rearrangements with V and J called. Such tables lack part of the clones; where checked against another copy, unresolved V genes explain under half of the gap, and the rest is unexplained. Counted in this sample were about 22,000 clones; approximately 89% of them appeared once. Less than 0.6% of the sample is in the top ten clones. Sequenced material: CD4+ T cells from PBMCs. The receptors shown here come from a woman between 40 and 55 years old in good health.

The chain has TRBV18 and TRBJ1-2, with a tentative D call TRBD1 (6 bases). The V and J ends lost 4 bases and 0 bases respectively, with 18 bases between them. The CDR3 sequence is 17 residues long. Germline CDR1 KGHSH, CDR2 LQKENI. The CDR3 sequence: CASSLSSDRPANYGYTF. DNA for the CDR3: TGTGCCAGCTCACTCTCTTCCGACAGGCCCGCTAACTATGGCTACACCTTC.

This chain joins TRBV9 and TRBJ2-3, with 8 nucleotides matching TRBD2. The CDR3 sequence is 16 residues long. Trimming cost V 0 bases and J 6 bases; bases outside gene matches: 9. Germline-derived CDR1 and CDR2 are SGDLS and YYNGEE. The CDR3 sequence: CASSVASGGPGDTQYF. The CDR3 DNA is TGTGCCAGCAGCGTAGCCTCGGGAGGGCCGGGTGATACGCAGTATTTT.

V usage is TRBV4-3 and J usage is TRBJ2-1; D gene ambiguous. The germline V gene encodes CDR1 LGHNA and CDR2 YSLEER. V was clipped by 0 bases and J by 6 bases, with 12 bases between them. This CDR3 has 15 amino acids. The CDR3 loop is CASSQDRLASNEQFF. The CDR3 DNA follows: TGCGCCAGCAGCCAAGATAGGTTGGCCAGCAATGAGCAGTTCTTC.

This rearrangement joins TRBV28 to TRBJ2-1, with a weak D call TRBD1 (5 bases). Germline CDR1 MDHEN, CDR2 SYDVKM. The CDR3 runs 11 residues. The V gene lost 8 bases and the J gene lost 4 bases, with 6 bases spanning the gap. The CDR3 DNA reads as TGTGCCAGCCGACAGTACAATGAGCAGTTCTTC. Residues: CASRQYNEQFF.

The DNA of the CDR3 is TGTGCCAGCAGCATGGGACTAGCGGGAGTTACCAATGAGCAGTTCTTC. Translation: CASSMGLAGVTNEQFF. V gene TRBV5-4 combines with J gene TRBJ2-1; 14 bases are shared with TRBD2. The junction had 6 bases not matched to a gene; V was cut back by 4 bases and J by 6 bases. The CDR3 is made up of 16 amino acids. Germline CDR1 reads SGHNT; CDR2 reads YYREEE (reference sequence).

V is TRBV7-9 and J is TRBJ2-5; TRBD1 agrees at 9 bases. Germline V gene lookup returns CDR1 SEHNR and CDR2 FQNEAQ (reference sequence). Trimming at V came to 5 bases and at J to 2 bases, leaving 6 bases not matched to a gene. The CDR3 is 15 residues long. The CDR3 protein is CASSTYRGRQETQYF. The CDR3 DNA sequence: TGTGCCAGCAGCACCTACAGGGGGCGGCAAGAGACCCAGTACTTC.

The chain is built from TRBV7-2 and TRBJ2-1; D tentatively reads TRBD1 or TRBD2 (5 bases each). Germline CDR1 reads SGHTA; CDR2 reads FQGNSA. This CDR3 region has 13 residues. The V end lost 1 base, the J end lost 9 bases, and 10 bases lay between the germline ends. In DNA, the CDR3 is TGTGCCAGCAGCTTAGTTAGGGGAGCTGAGCAGTTCTTC. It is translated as CASSLVRGAEQFF.

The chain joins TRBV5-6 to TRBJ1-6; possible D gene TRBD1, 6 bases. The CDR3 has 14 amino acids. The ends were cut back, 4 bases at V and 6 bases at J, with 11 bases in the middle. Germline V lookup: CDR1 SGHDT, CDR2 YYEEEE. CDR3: CASSGGQFNSPLHF. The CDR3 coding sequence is TGTGCCAGCAGCGGCGGACAGTTTAATTCACCCCTCCACTTT.

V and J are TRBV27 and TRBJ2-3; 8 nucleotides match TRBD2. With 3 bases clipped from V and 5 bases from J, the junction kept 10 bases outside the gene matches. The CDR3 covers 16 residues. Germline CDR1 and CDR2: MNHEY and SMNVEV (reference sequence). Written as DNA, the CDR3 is TGTGCCAGCAGTTTTGGATCGCCGGCGGGAGGAGATACGCAGTATTTT. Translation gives CASSFGSPAGGDTQYF.

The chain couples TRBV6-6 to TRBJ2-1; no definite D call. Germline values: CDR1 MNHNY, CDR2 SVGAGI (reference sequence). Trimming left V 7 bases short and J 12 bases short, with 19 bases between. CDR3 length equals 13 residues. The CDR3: CASNRPPRLGQFF. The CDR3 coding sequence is TGTGCCAGCAATCGGCCTCCCCGCCTGGGGCAGTTCTTC.

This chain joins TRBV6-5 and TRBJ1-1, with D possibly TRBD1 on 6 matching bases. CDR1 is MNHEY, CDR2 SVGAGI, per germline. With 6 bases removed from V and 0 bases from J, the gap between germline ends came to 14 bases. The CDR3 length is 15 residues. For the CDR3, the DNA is TGTGCCAGCAGGATCAAGGGGGGTTTGAACACTGAAGCTTTCTTT. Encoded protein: CASRIKGGLNTEAFF.

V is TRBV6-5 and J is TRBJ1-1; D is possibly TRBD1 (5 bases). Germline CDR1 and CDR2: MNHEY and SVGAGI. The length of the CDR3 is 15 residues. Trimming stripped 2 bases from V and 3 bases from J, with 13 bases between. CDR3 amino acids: CASSYARTRDTEAFF. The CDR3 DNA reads TGTGCCAGCAGTTACGCGAGGACACGGGACACTGAAGCTTTCTTT.

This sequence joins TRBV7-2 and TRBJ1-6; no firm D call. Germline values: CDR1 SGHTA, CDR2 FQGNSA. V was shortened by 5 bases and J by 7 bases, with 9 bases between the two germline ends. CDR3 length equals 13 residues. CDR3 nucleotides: TGTGCCAGCAGCCCGATAGGCAATTCACCCCTCCACTTT. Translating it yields CASSPIGNSPLHF.